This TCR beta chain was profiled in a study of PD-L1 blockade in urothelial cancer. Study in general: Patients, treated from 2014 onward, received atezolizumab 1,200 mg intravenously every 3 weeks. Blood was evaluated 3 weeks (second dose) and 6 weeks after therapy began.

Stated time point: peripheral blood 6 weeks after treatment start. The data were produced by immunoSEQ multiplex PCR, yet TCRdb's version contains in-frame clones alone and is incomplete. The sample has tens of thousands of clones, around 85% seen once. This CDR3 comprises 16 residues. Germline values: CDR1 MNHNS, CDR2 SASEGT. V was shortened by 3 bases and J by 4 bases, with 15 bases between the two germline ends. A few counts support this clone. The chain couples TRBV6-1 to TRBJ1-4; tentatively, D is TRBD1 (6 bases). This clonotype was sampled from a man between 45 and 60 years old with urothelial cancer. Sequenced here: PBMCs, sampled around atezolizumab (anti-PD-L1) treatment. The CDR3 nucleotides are TGTGCCAGCAGTGATGGGAATGGGGGCGTTAATGAAAAACTGTTTTTT. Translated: CASSDGNGGVNEKLFF.